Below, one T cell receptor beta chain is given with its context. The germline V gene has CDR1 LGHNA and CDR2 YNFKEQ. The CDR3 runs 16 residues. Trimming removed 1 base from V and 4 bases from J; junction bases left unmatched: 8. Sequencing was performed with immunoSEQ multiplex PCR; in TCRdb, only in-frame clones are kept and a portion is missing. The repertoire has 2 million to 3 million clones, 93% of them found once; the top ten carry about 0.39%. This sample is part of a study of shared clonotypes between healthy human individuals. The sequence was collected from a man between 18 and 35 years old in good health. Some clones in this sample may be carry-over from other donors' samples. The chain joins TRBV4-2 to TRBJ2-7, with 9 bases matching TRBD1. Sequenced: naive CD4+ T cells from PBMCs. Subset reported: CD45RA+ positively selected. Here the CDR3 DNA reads TGTGCCAGCAGCCAAGTACACCCGACAGGGGGATACGAGCAGTACTTC. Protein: CASSQVHPTGGYEQYF.